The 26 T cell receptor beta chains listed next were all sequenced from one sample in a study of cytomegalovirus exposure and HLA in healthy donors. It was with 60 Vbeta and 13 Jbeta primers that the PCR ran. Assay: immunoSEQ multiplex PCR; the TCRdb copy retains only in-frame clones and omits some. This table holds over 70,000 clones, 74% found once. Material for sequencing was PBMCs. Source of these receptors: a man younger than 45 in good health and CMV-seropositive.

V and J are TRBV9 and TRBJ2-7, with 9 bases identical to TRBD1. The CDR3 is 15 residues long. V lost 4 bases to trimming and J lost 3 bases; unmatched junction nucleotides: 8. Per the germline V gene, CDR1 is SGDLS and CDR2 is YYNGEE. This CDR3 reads CASSPRTGANYEQYF. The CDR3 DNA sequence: TGTGCCAGCAGCCCCAGGACAGGGGCCAACTACGAGCAGTACTTC.

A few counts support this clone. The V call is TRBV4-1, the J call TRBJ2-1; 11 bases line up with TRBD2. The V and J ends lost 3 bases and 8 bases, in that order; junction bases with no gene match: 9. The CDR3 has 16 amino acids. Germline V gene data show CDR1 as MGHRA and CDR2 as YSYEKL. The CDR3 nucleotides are TGCGCCAGCAGCCATCCCCTAGCGGGAGGAGCCCATGAGCAGTTCTTC. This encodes CASSHPLAGGAHEQFF.

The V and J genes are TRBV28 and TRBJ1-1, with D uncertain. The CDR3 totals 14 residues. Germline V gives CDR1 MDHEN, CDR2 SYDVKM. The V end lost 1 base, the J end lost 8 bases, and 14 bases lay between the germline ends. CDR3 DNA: TGTGCCAGCAGTTTATTGGCCGACTCAAGGGAAGCTTTCTTT. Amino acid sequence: CASSLLADSREAFF.

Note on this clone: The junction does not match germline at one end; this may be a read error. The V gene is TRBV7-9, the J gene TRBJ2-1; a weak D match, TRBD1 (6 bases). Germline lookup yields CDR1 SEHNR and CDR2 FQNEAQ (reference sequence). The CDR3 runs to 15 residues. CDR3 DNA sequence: TGTGCCAGCAGCACTTTCGGACAGTCCTCCAATGAGCAGTTCTTC. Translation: CASSTFGQSSNEQFF.

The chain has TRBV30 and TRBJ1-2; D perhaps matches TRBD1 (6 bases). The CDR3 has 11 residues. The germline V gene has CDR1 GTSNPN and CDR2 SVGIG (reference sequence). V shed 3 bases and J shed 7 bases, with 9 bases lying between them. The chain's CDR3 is CAWRQGGGYTF. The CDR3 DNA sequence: TGTGCCTGGAGACAGGGTGGTGGCTACACCTTC.

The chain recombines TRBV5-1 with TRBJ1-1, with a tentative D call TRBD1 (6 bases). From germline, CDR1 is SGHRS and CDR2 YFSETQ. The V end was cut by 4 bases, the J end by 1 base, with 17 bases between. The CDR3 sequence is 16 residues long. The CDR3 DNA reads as TGCGCCAGCAGCCTTAATTCGGGGGGACAGAACACTGAAGCTTTCTTT. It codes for CASSLNSGGQNTEAFF.

CDR3: CASSQDRGSYNEQFF. CDR3 DNA: TGTGCCAGCAGCCAAGACAGGGGTTCCTACAATGAGCAGTTCTTC. This rearrangement joins TRBV7-3 to TRBJ2-1; TRBD1 matches at 8 bases. The junction had 4 bases not matched to a gene; V was cut back by 5 bases and J by 1 base. There are 15 residues in the CDR3. CDR1 and CDR2 from the germline V gene are SGHTA and FQGTGA.

CDR3 nucleotides: TGTGCCACCAGCAGTGTGGGGCTCTCGGATGGCTACACCTTC. The encoded protein is CATSSVGLSDGYTF. V is TRBV15 and J is TRBJ1-2, with TRBD1 as a possible D gene (5 bases). The CDR3 extends over 14 amino acids. Germline V lookup: CDR1 LNHNV, CDR2 YYDKDF (reference sequence). Trimming removed 3 bases at V and 6 bases at J, with 14 bases between.

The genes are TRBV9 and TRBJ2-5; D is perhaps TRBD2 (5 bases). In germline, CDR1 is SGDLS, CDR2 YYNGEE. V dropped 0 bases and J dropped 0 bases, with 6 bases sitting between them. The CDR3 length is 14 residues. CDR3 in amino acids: CASSVGGYQETQYF. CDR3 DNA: TGTGCCAGCAGCGTAGGAGGGTACCAAGAGACCCAGTACTTC.

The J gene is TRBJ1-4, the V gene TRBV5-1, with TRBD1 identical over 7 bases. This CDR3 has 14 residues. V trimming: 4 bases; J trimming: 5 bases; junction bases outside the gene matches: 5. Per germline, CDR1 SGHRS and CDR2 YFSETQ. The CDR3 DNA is TGCGCCAGCAGCAGGGACAGTCTCAATGAAAAACTGTTTTTT. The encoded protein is CASSRDSLNEKLFF.

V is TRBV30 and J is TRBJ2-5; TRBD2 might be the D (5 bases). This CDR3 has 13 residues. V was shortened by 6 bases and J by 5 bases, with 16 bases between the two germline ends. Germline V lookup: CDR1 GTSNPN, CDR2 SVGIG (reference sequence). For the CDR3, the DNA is TGTGCCTGCTCCAATTCAGCGGCGGAGACCCAGTACTTC. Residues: CACSNSAAETQYF.

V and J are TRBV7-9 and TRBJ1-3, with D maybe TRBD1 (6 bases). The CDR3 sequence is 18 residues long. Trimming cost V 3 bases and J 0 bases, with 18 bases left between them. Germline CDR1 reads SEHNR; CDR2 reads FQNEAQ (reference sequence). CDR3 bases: TGTGCCAGCAGCTTTCCCCCCGGACAGCCAAGCTCTGGAAACACCATATATTTT. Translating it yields CASSFPPGQPSSGNTIYF.

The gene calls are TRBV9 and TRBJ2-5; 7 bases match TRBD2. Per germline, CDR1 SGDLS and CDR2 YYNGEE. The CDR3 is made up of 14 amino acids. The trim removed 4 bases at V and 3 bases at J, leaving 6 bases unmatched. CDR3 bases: TGTGCCAGCAGCTCCTTCAGCGGGGAAGAGACCCAGTACTTC. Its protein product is CASSSFSGEETQYF.

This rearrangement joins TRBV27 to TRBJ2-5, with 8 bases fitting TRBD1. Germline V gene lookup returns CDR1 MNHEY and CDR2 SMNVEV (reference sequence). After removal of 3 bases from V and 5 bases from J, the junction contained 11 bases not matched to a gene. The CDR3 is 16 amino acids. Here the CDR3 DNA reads TGTGCCAGCAGTTTGGTGGGCAGGGGGCTGAGGGAGACCCAGTACTTC. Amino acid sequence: CASSLVGRGLRETQYF.

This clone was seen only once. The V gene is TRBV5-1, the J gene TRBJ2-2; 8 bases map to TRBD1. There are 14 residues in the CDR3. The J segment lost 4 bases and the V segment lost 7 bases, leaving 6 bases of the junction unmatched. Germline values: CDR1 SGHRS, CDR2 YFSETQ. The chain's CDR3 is CASLRTGTTGELFF. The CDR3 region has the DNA TGCGCCAGCCTTCGGACAGGGACCACCGGGGAGCTGTTTTTT. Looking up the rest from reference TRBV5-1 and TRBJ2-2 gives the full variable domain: KAGVTQTPRYLIKTRGQQVTLSCSPISGHRSVSWYQQTPGQGLQFLFEYFSETQRNKGNFPGRFSGRQFSNSRSEMNVSTLELGDSALYLCASLRTGTTGELFFGEGSRLTVL.

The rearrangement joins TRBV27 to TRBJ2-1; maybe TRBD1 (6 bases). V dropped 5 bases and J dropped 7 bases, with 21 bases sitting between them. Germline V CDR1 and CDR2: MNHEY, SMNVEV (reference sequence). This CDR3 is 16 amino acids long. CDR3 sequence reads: CASSLRTGYNGNEQFF. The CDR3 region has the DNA TGTGCCAGCAGTCTCCGCACAGGGTACAACGGGAATGAGCAGTTCTTC.

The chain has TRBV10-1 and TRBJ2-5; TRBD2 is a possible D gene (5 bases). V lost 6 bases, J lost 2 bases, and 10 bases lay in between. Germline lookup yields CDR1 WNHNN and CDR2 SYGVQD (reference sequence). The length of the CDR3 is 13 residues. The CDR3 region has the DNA TGCGCCAGCAGCCGGGGTACTCAAGAGACCCAGTACTTC. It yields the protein CASSRGTQETQYF.

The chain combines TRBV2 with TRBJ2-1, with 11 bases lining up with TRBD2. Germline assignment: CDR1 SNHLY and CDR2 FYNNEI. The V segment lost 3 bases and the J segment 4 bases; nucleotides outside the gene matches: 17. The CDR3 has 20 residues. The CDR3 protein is CASSDVQGTLGTSGYNEQFF. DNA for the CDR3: TGTGCCAGCAGTGACGTGCAGGGGACCCTGGGGACTAGCGGATACAATGAGCAGTTCTTC.

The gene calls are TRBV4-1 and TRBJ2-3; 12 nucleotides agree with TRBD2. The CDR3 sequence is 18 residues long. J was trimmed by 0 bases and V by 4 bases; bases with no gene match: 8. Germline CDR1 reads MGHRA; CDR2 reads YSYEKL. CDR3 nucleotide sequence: TGCGCCAGCAGCCGGACTAGCGGGGCTATGTCTAGCACAGATACGCAGTATTTT. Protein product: CASSRTSGAMSSTDTQYF.

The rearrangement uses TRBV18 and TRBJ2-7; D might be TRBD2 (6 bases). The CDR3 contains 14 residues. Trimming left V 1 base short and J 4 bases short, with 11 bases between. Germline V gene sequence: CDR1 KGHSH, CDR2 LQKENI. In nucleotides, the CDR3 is TGTGCCAGCTCACCACGGCGGGAATCTTACGAGCAGTACTTC. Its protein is CASSPRRESYEQYF. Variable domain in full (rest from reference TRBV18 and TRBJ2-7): NAGVMQNPRHLVRRRGQEARLRCSPMKGHSHVYWYRQLPEEGLKFMVYLQKENIIDESGMPKERFSAEFPKEGPSILRIQQVVRGDSAAYFCASSPRRESYEQYFGPGTRLTVT.

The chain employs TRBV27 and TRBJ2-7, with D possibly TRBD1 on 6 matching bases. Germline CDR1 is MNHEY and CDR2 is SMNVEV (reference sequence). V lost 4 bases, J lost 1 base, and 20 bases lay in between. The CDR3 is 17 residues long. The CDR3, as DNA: TGTGCCAGCAGTTCAACAGGGACCCACACCTATTCCTACGAGCAGTACTTC. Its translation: CASSSTGTHTYSYEQYF.

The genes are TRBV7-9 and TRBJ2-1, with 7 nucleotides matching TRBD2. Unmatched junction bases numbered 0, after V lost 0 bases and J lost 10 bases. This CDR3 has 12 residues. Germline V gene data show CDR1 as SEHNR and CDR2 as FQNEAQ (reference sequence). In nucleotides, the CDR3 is TGTGCCAGCAGCTTAGCACTAGCGGAGCAGTTCTTC. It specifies CASSLALAEQFF.

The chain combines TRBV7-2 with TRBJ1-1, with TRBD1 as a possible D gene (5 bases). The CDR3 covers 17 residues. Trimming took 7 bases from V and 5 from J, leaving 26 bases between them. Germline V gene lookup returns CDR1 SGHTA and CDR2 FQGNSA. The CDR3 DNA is TGTGCCAGCACCAGCCCGGGGGGAGGGGCGCGAAATACTGAAGCTTTCTTT. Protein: CASTSPGGGARNTEAFF.

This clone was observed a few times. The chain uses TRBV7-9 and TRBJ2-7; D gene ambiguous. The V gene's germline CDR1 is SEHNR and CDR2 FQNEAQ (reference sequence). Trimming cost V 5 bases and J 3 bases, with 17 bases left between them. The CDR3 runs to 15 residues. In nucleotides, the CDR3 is TGTGCCAGCAGCGTGGGTCGGGTCCCCCTCTACGAGCAGTACTTC. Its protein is CASSVGRVPLYEQYF.

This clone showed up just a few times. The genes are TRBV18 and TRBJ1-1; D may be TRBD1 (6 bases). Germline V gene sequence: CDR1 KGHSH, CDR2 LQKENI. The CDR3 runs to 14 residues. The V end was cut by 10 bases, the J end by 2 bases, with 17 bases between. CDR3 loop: CATQGTNRNTEAFF. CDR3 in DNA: TGTGCCACCCAGGGGACCAATCGCAACACTGAAGCTTTCTTT.

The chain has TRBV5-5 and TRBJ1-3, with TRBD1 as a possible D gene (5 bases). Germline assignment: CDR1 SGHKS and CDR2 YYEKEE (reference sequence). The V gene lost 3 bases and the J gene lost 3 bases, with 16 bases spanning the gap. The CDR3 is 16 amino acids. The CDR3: CASSSRGGESGNTIYF. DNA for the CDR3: TGTGCCAGCAGCTCCCGGGGGGGGGAAAGTGGAAACACCATATATTTT.